One T cell receptor beta chain is described in this entry. Its target is not known. This entry comes from a study of early T cells in non-severe SARS-CoV-2 infection. Study as a whole: From unsorted whole blood, bulk RNA was sequenced, and the chains remained unpaired.

The CDR3 loop spans 13 amino acids. V lost 7 bases and J lost 4, with 13 bases in between. The germline CDR1 and CDR2 sequences are MNHNS and SASEGT. Each cDNA molecule carried a unique molecular identifier. A single record per CDR3 protein comes from TCRdb applying MiXCR to the 5' RACE reads. The sample has around 60,000 distinct CDR3 sequences, around 18% seen once. General study findings and limits: Anti-spike CD8 responses were favored in VDJdb matching, and private and CD4 specificities were missed.

The chain links TRBV6-1 to TRBJ1-2; TRBD1 might be the D (5 bases). Sequenced material: whole blood, taken at baseline. The origin of this receptor is an adult who was a healthcare worker with PCR-confirmed SARS-CoV-2 infection or an uninfected control (not recorded which). The CDR3, as DNA: TGTGCCAGCAAGGAATGGGGACCCTATGGCTACACCTTC. Its translation is CASKEWGPYGYTF.